Each of the 4 T cell receptor beta chains below was sequenced from the same sample in a study of blood T cells in healthy people across ages. PCR was performed a second time for about 7 to 12 cycles using a sample-barcoded 5' primer and a J-beta primer mix. MiXCR was run by TCRdb on the 5' RACE reads, yielding one entry per CDR3 protein. The repertoire includes over 700,000 distinct CDR3 sequences, about 55% of them detected once, and about 42% sits in the top ten. The sequencing sample was made of blood. The receptors were gathered from a man aged 80 or over in good health.

The rearrangement uses TRBV29-1 and TRBJ2-7, with 9 bases lining up with TRBD1. Per the germline V gene, CDR1 is SQVTM and CDR2 is ANQGSEA. The CDR3 runs to 14 residues. V dropped 6 bases and J dropped 5; count of bases not matched to a gene: 11. CDR3 sequence reads: CSVSQDRGWNEQYF. The CDR3, as DNA: TGCAGCGTCTCCCAGGACAGGGGATGGAACGAGCAGTACTTC.

The chain employs TRBV11-2 and TRBJ2-1, with D hard to call. V lost 5 bases and J 10 bases, leaving 15 bases between the germline ends. Germline V gene sequence: CDR1 SGHAT, CDR2 FQNNGV. The CDR3 has 13 residues. The CDR3 reads CASSLTYAPEQFF. In nucleotides, the CDR3 is TGTGCCAGCAGCCTGACCTATGCCCCAGAGCAGTTCTTC.

The CDR3 DNA reads TGCGCCAGCAGCTTCACTAGACTAGCGGGCTTCAGTAGCTCCTACAATGAGCAGTTCTTC. Protein product: CASSFTRLAGFSSSYNEQFF. This chain uses TRBV5-1 with TRBJ2-1; 10 bases are shared with TRBD2. CDR3 length: 20 residues. With 2 bases clipped from V and 0 bases from J, the junction kept 14 bases outside the gene matches. Per germline, CDR1 SGHRS and CDR2 YFSETQ.

The CDR3 nucleotides read TGCAGTGCTTTCCAGGGTACCCCCTATAATTCACCCCTCCACTTT. Protein product: CSAFQGTPYNSPLHF. The chain recombines TRBV20-1 with TRBJ1-6, with a possible D match to TRBD1 (5 bases). The germline CDR1 and CDR2 sequences are DFQATT and SNEGSKA (reference sequence). V was shortened by 5 bases and J by 2 bases, with 13 bases between the two germline ends. This CDR3 contains 15 residues.